This T cell receptor beta chain was documented in a study of shared clonotypes between healthy human individuals. V lost 2 bases and J 2 bases, leaving 7 bases between the germline ends. Germline CDR1 and CDR2: LNHDA and SQIVND (reference sequence). The CDR3 runs to 14 residues. Points on this clone: Other DNA sequences in this sample translate to the same CDR3.

Per the study methods: In the immunoSEQ data, sequences were junction-only and lacked quality scores, so filtering differed. Measured with immunoSEQ multiplex PCR; TCRdb has only the in-frame clones, and not every one. V and J calls and clone size are as listed in that table; D and trimming were resolved from the DNA. The sample lists around 1.9 million clones; approximately 92% were seen once. The naive CD8 fraction comprised CD45RO-negative cells positively selected for CCR7 and excluded terminally differentiated effector memory CD45RA+ cells. All the donors were Caucasian adults who lived in Nashville, Tennessee.

The sample taken for sequencing was naive CD8+ T cells from PBMCs. The receptor was isolated from a man younger than 35 in good health. Some clones in this sample may be carry-over from other donors' samples. The rearrangement uses TRBV19 and TRBJ1-5, with D tentatively TRBD1 (5 bases). Here the CDR3 reads CASSIWGGNQPQHF. The CDR3 region has the DNA TGTGCCAGTAGTATATGGGGGGGCAATCAGCCCCAGCATTTT.